The 27 T cell receptor beta chains listed next were all sequenced from one sample in a study of cytomegalovirus exposure and HLA in healthy donors. Profiled with immunoSEQ multiplex PCR; TCRdb holds only in-frame clones, not every one. The sample gives 90,000 to 100,000 clones, approximately 90% of which show up once; 3.5% to 5% is in the top ten. Sequencing was performed on PBMCs. All receptors derive from a woman in her 30s in good health and CMV-seronegative.

The chain links TRBV19 to TRBJ2-5; D gene uncertain. The V gene lost 5 bases and the J gene lost 5 bases, with 12 bases spanning the gap. Germline CDR1 is LNHDA and CDR2 is SQIVND (reference sequence). The CDR3 contains 13 residues. The CDR3 sequence: CASSWARLETQYF. CDR3 nucleotide sequence: TGTGCCAGTAGTTGGGCTCGCCTCGAGACCCAGTACTTC.

The V gene is TRBV5-1, the J gene TRBJ2-2; D is undetermined. Germline V gives CDR1 SGHRS, CDR2 YFSETQ. Deletions cut 0 bases from V and 4 bases from J, with 7 bases between. This CDR3 region has 14 residues. CDR3 in amino acids: CASSLDEVTGELFF. CDR3 bases: TGCGCCAGCAGCTTGGACGAGGTCACCGGGGAGCTGTTTTTT.

This clone was seen only once. J is TRBJ1-2 and V is TRBV28; D is undetermined. The CDR3 has 14 residues. From germline, CDR1 is MDHEN and CDR2 SYDVKM. Trimming pared 10 bases from V and 0 bases from J, leaving 15 bases between. For the CDR3, the DNA is TGTGCCACCCCCGGAGACGTGGCTAACTATGGCTACACCTTC. Amino acid sequence: CATPGDVANYGYTF.

The genes are TRBV27 and TRBJ1-2, with TRBD1 identical over 9 bases. V shed 5 bases, J shed 4 bases, and the junction held 14 bases outside the gene matches. The CDR3 has 17 amino acids. CDR1 is MNHEY, CDR2 SMNVEV, per germline (reference sequence). The CDR3 DNA reads TGTGCCAGCAGTACCTGGACAGGGGTCTTAGAGGCCTATGGCTACACCTTC. It codes for CASSTWTGVLEAYGYTF.

This chain links TRBV5-4 with TRBJ1-2, with D possibly matching TRBD1 (5 bases). The CDR3 extends over 15 amino acids. Trimming removed 0 bases at V and 4 bases at J, with 13 bases between. Germline V gene lookup returns CDR1 SGHNT and CDR2 YYREEE (reference sequence). The CDR3 region is CASSLEPGEIYGYTF. The DNA for the CDR3 is TGTGCCAGCAGCTTGGAGCCGGGGGAAATCTATGGCTACACCTTC. The entire variable domain, with the rest obtained from reference TRBV5-4 and TRBJ1-2, is as follows: ETGVTQSPTHLIKTRGQQVTLRCSSQSGHNTVSWYQQALGQGPQFIFQYYREEENGRGNFPPRFSGLQFPNYSSELNVNALELDDSALYLCASSLEPGEIYGYTFGSGTRLTVV.

The CDR3 DNA is TGTGCCAGCATCCGGACCGGGGGGCGTCACCATGTTCTCGACAATGAGCAGTTCTTC. This gives the protein CASIRTGGRHHVLDNEQFF. The V and J genes are TRBV7-9 and TRBJ2-1, with D perhaps matching TRBD2 (7 bases). The CDR3 runs 19 residues. With 7 bases removed from V and 5 bases from J, the gap between germline ends came to 30 bases. The germline gives CDR1 SEHNR, CDR2 FQNEAQ (reference sequence).

This chain connects TRBV7-2 to TRBJ2-7; no clear D gene. This CDR3 has 16 residues. The ends were cut back, 0 bases at V and 5 bases at J, with 17 bases in the middle. CDR1 and CDR2 from the germline V gene are SGHTA and FQGNSA. The CDR3 region is CASSLASFVRGDEQYF. CDR3 DNA: TGTGCCAGCAGCTTAGCTTCCTTCGTCAGAGGTGACGAGCAGTACTTC.

The chain joins TRBV5-1 to TRBJ1-1, with D possibly matching TRBD1 (6 bases). Per the germline V gene, CDR1 is SGHRS and CDR2 is YFSETQ. The V and J ends lost 0 bases and 6 bases respectively, with 9 bases between them. CDR3 length: 13 amino acids. CDR3 bases: TGCGCCAGCAGCTTGGCAGGGGTGGCTGAAGCTTTCTTT. Translation: CASSLAGVAEAFF.

J is TRBJ2-2 and V is TRBV9, with D possibly matching TRBD2 (5 bases). This CDR3 spans 15 amino acids. The V end was cut by 0 bases, the J end by 4 bases, with 10 bases between. Germline loops: CDR1 SGDLS, CDR2 YYNGEE. CDR3 sequence: CASSVDVLGTGELFF. CDR3 DNA: TGTGCCAGCAGCGTAGACGTACTAGGCACCGGGGAGCTGTTTTTT.

The V and J genes are TRBV7-9 and TRBJ2-7; TRBD2 matches 9 bases. Per germline, CDR1 SEHNR and CDR2 FQNEAQ (reference sequence). The J segment lost 4 bases and the V segment lost 5 bases, leaving 18 bases of the junction unmatched. The CDR3 is made up of 18 amino acids. CDR3 coding DNA: TGTGCCAGCAGCCCTCTCCGGGGGAATAGCGGGAGTTGGTACGAGCAGTACTTC. Its protein product is CASSPLRGNSGSWYEQYF.

The J gene is TRBJ1-1, the V gene TRBV2; D is undetermined. CDR1 and CDR2 from the germline V gene are SNHLY and FYNNEI. Trimming left V 2 bases short and J 8 bases short, with 9 bases between. The CDR3 contains 12 residues. CDR3 sequence (DNA): TGTGCCAGCAGTGAACCCCTTCGGGAAGCTTTCTTT. It encodes CASSEPLREAFF.

Comment on this clone: An end of the junction differs from the germline gene, which may be a read error. V gene TRBV7-2 combines with J gene TRBJ2-7; possible D gene TRBD1, 6 bases. The germline V gene has CDR1 SGHTA and CDR2 FQGNSA. The CDR3 extends over 16 amino acids. CDR3 in amino acids: CASSVASRDTSYEQYF. The CDR3 DNA sequence: TGTGCCAGCAGCGTAGCCTCCCGGGACACCAGCTACGAGCAGTACTTC.

This clone was counted only a few times. The genes are TRBV11-2 and TRBJ1-5; unclear D gene. Germline CDR1 is SGHAT and CDR2 is FQNNGV. Trimming left V 2 bases short and J 7 bases short, with 9 bases between. The CDR3 has 13 residues. The CDR3 is CASSLKGGQPQHF. The CDR3 DNA reads TGTGCCAGCAGCTTAAAGGGCGGGCAGCCCCAGCATTTT.

The rearrangement links TRBV7-9 to TRBJ1-4; 8 bases agree with TRBD1. The CDR3 consists of 16 residues. The V gene end was trimmed by 5 bases and the J gene end by 7 bases; junction bases not matched to a gene: 12. CDR1 SEHNR and CDR2 FQNEAQ come from the germline V gene (reference sequence). The DNA of the CDR3 is TGTGCCAGCAGCCAGGCCTTAGGGCAGGGGGCTGAAAAACTGTTTTTT. This sequence encodes CASSQALGQGAEKLFF. Looking up the rest from reference TRBV7-9 and TRBJ1-4 gives the full variable domain: DTGVSQNPRHKITKRGQNVTFRCDPISEHNRLYWYRQTLGQGPEFLTYFQNEAQLEKSRLLSDRFSAERPKGSFSTLEIQRTEQGDSAMYLCASSQALGQGAEKLFFGSGTQLSVL.

The chain employs TRBV10-1 and TRBJ2-1; 8 bases match TRBD2. Losses at the gene ends were 0 bases for V and 5 bases for J; bases not matched to a gene: 3. The CDR3 runs 15 residues. Germline loops: CDR1 WNHNN, CDR2 SYGVQD (reference sequence). The CDR3 reads CASSESGRGDNEQFF. Here the CDR3 DNA reads TGCGCCAGCAGTGAGTCCGGGCGGGGGGACAATGAGCAGTTCTTC.

The chain links TRBV18 to TRBJ1-5; D might be TRBD1 (5 bases). This CDR3 is 15 amino acids long. Germline V gene sequence: CDR1 KGHSH, CDR2 LQKENI. Trimming shortened V by 0 bases and J by 1 base, and 7 bases separated the two germline ends. The CDR3 DNA follows: TGTGCCAGCTCACCACCAGGGGTAAGCAATCAGCCCCAGCATTTT. This codes for CASSPPGVSNQPQHF.

Notes on this clone: A read error may account for a junction end that differs from germline. J is TRBJ2-7 and V is TRBV7-8; TRBD1 matches 7 bases. Germline V lookup: CDR1 SGHVS, CDR2 FQNEAQ. The CDR3 contains 14 residues. DNA of the CDR3: TGTGCCAGCAGCCATCTCCACCTATTCGACAGGGTTGGCTTC. Translated: CASSHLHLFDRVGF.

The chain employs TRBV5-4 and TRBJ2-1; D may be TRBD1 (6 bases). Trimming removed 1 base from V and 8 bases from J, with 13 bases in between. The CDR3 consists of 14 residues. The germline gives CDR1 SGHNT, CDR2 YYREEE (reference sequence). The CDR3, as DNA: TGTGCCAGCAGCTTGACAGGGAAATTGGATGAGCAGTTCTTC. Its protein product is CASSLTGKLDEQFF.

The gene calls are TRBV19 and TRBJ1-3, with 9 bases lining up with TRBD1. The V gene end was trimmed by 8 bases and the J gene end by 0 bases; junction bases not matched to a gene: 17. There are 19 residues in the CDR3. Per the germline V gene, CDR1 is LNHDA and CDR2 is SQIVND (reference sequence). The CDR3 loop is CASAGGTGFPGVSGNTIYF. Written as DNA, the CDR3 is TGTGCCAGTGCCGGAGGGACAGGGTTTCCAGGGGTCTCTGGAAACACCATATATTTT.

The CDR3 is CASSVALGGDEQFF. CDR3 in DNA: TGTGCCAGCAGCGTAGCGTTAGGGGGCGATGAGCAGTTCTTC. V is TRBV9 and J is TRBJ2-1; 7 bases fit TRBD1. Trimming took 0 bases from V and 8 from J; bases not matched to a gene: 5. Germline assignment: CDR1 SGDLS and CDR2 YYNGEE. The CDR3 consists of 14 residues.

This chain joins TRBV7-9 and TRBJ2-1; 8 positions match TRBD2. The trim removed 5 bases at V and 7 bases at J, leaving 10 bases unmatched. This CDR3 spans 15 amino acids. CDR1 and CDR2 from the germline V gene are SEHNR and FQNEAQ (reference sequence). The DNA for the CDR3 is TGTGCCAGCAGCCTCGGGGGGGTGATGGGGAATGAGCAGTTCTTC. Translating it yields CASSLGGVMGNEQFF.

The V gene is TRBV5-1, the J gene TRBJ2-7; 8 bases align to TRBD2. The CDR3 spans 16 residues. Germline trimming cut 2 bases from V and 5 bases from J; bases unmatched to any gene: 12. Germline CDR1 and CDR2: SGHRS and YFSETQ. CDR3 sequence (DNA): TGCGCCAGCAGCTTATCCCCCGGGACTAGTCGGCACGAGCAGTACTTC. Its translation is CASSLSPGTSRHEQYF.

The chain employs TRBV13 and TRBJ2-7, with D possibly being TRBD2 (5 bases). The V gene lost 3 bases and the J gene lost 0 bases, with 9 bases spanning the gap. CDR3 length equals 14 residues. Germline loops: CDR1 PRHDT, CDR2 FYEKMQ (reference sequence). The CDR3 coding sequence is TGTGCCAGCAGCTTTCCGGGAAGCTCCTACGAGCAGTACTTC. As protein: CASSFPGSSYEQYF. The whole variable domain, remainder taken from reference TRBV13 and TRBJ2-7, is AAGVIQSPRHLIKEKRETATLKCYPIPRHDTVYWYQQGPGQDPQFLISFYEKMQSDKGSIPDRFSAQQFSDYHSELNMSSLELGDSALYFCASSFPGSSYEQYFGPGTRLTVT.

This clone has only one observation. The chain links TRBV19 to TRBJ1-1; 8 bases line up with TRBD1. This CDR3 contains 15 residues. The germline V gene has CDR1 LNHDA and CDR2 SQIVND (reference sequence). V dropped 4 bases and J dropped 0; count of bases not matched to a gene: 4. The CDR3 spells CASSTRQGMNTEAFF. The CDR3 region has the DNA TGTGCCAGTAGTACAAGACAGGGGATGAACACTGAAGCTTTCTTT. Full variable domain (outside the CDR3, taken from reference TRBV19 and TRBJ1-1): DGGITQSPKYLFRKEGQNVTLSCEQNLNHDAMYWYRQDPGQGLRLIYYSQIVNDFQKGDIAEGYSVSREKKESFPLTVTSAQKNPTAFYLCASSTRQGMNTEAFFGQGTRLTVV.

The V and J genes are TRBV28 and TRBJ1-2; maybe TRBD1 (6 bases). The germline CDR1 and CDR2 sequences are MDHEN and SYDVKM. The CDR3 is 15 residues long. V dropped 3 bases and J dropped 6 bases, with 17 bases sitting between them. CDR3 nucleotide sequence: TGTGCCAGCAGTTTGTTCGGAGGGAGGGGGAATGGCTACACCTTC. Translated: CASSLFGGRGNGYTF.

This clone was observed a few times. The rearrangement joins TRBV9 to TRBJ2-7; 8 nucleotides match TRBD1. The V segment lost 4 bases and the J segment 6 bases; nucleotides outside the gene matches: 15. Germline CDR1 is SGDLS and CDR2 is YYNGEE. This CDR3 is 16 amino acids long. The CDR3 loop reads CASSRTTARGLGEQYF. CDR3 DNA: TGTGCCAGCAGCCGAACCACTGCCAGGGGGCTGGGCGAGCAGTACTTC.

The genes are TRBV2 and TRBJ2-2, with 9 bases identical to TRBD2. V dropped 0 bases and J dropped 8; count of bases not matched to a gene: 4. Germline V gene sequence: CDR1 SNHLY, CDR2 FYNNEI. This CDR3 spans 15 amino acids. The CDR3 reads CASSEALAGRGELFF. For the CDR3, the DNA is TGTGCCAGCAGTGAAGCCCTAGCGGGGAGGGGGGAGCTGTTTTTT.